These 29 T cell receptor beta chains were sequenced from one sample in a study of shared clonotypes between healthy human individuals. Assay: immunoSEQ multiplex PCR; the TCRdb copy retains only in-frame clones and omits some. The sample shows around 2,000,000 clones, roughly 95% of them seen only once. CD45RO-negative cells were positively selected for CCR7, leaving out terminally differentiated effector memory CD45RA+ cells. The material sequenced was naive CD8+ T cells sorted from blood. The receptors were sampled from a man between 18 and 29 years old in good health.

V usage is TRBV4-3 and J usage is TRBJ2-6; TRBD1 might be the D (6 bases). Looked up from germline, CDR1 is LGHNA and CDR2 is YSLEER. The length of the CDR3 is 16 residues. Trimming left V 3 bases short and J 0 bases short, with 9 bases between. The CDR3 here is CASSQDRSSGANVLTF. CDR3 nucleotides: TGCGCCAGCAGCCAGGACAGAAGCTCTGGGGCCAACGTCCTGACTTTC.

The gene calls are TRBV4-1 and TRBJ2-3, with TRBD2 matching over 9 bases. In germline, CDR1 is MGHRA, CDR2 YSYEKL. The CDR3 contains 16 residues. Trimming at V came to 0 bases and at J to 3 bases, leaving 4 bases not matched to a gene. CDR3 amino acids: CASSQDASGITDTQYF. In DNA form, the CDR3 reads TGCGCCAGCAGCCAAGATGCTAGCGGGATAACAGATACGCAGTATTTT.

This chain uses TRBV9 with TRBJ2-5, with D possibly being TRBD1 or TRBD2 (5 bases each). The V gene's germline CDR1 is SGDLS and CDR2 YYNGEE. V was cut by 2 bases and J by 4 bases, with 12 bases left in between. The CDR3 has 14 amino acids. CDR3 sequence reads: CASSVGDGVETQYF. CDR3 in DNA: TGTGCCAGCAGCGTGGGGGACGGGGTAGAGACCCAGTACTTC.

This clone was observed once. The gene calls are TRBV29-1 and TRBJ2-2; perhaps D is TRBD1 or TRBD2 (7 bases each). The CDR3 length is 15 residues. V was pared by 1 base and J by 6 bases, with 15 bases between. Germline V gene data show CDR1 as SQVTM and CDR2 as ANQGSEA. In DNA, the CDR3 is TGCAGCGTTGAAGGGGTGACAGGGAGGGCCGGGGAGCTGTTTTTT. Amino acid sequence: CSVEGVTGRAGELFF.

The chain couples TRBV14 to TRBJ1-1, with TRBD1 as a possible D gene (6 bases). CDR3 length: 13 residues. Germline V gives CDR1 SGHDN, CDR2 FVKESK. The V gene lost 6 bases and the J gene lost 8 bases, with 16 bases spanning the gap. Written as DNA, the CDR3 is TGTGCCAGCAGACTCGGGACATACGAAGAAGCTTTCTTT. Encoded protein: CASRLGTYEEAFF.

This clone was detected only once. This rearrangement joins TRBV27 to TRBJ2-3; D not certain. Germline V gene data show CDR1 as MNHEY and CDR2 as SMNVEV (reference sequence). Trimming stripped 3 bases from V and 2 bases from J, with 12 bases between. CDR3 length equals 15 residues. As DNA, the CDR3 is TGTGCCAGCAGTTTCTGGGCCTCCGTCACAGATACGCAGTATTTT. Its protein product is CASSFWASVTDTQYF.

This rearrangement joins TRBV6-6 to TRBJ2-7, with TRBD1 as a possible D gene (5 bases). From germline, CDR1 is MNHNY and CDR2 SVGAGI (reference sequence). The CDR3 is made up of 15 amino acids. The V and J ends lost 6 bases and 5 bases respectively, with 20 bases between them. DNA of the CDR3: TGTGCCAGCAGCGACCAACCATGGGGCATAAACGAGCAGTACTTC. Its translation is CASSDQPWGINEQYF.

V gene TRBV14 combines with J gene TRBJ2-3; 7 bases align to TRBD1. J lost 1 base, V lost 6 bases, and 7 bases had no gene match. The CDR3 totals 15 residues. Germline V gene lookup returns CDR1 SGHDN and CDR2 FVKESK. The CDR3 spells CASRRDRDGTDTQYF. Here the CDR3 DNA reads TGTGCCAGCAGAAGAGACAGGGACGGCACAGATACGCAGTATTTT.

The genes are TRBV4-1 and TRBJ1-5, with D possibly TRBD1 on 6 matching bases. There are 15 residues in the CDR3. Germline CDR1 MGHRA, CDR2 YSYEKL. V was trimmed by 0 bases and J by 7 bases, leaving 13 bases between them. The CDR3 spells CASSQEGAGAQPQHF. The CDR3 region has the DNA TGCGCCAGCAGCCAAGAGGGGGCGGGGGCACAGCCCCAGCATTTT.

The V call is TRBV9, the J call TRBJ2-6; no definite D call. Germline V gives CDR1 SGDLS, CDR2 YYNGEE. V was shortened by 3 bases and J by 3 bases, with 4 bases between the two germline ends. CDR3 length equals 13 residues. CDR3 DNA sequence: TGTGCCAGCAGCGGGATTGGGGCCAACGTCCTGACTTTC. Translation gives CASSGIGANVLTF.

The gene calls are TRBV18 and TRBJ2-7; TRBD2 matches at 9 bases. CDR3 length: 16 amino acids. CDR1 is KGHSH, CDR2 LQKENI, per germline. V was pared by 8 bases and J by 2 bases, with 13 bases of the junction left unmatched. In DNA, the CDR3 is TGTGCCAGCGTTAGCGAGACTAGCGGACCAACCTACGAGCAGTACTTC. Protein product: CASVSETSGPTYEQYF.

The rearrangement links TRBV4-1 to TRBJ1-2; D is possibly TRBD1 (6 bases). This CDR3 has 11 amino acids. The germline V and J ends were trimmed by 6 bases and 6 bases, with 8 bases remaining between them. In germline, CDR1 is MGHRA, CDR2 YSYEKL. The CDR3 is CASRYRDGYTF. As DNA, the CDR3 is TGCGCCAGCAGATACAGGGATGGCTACACCTTC.

This chain uses TRBV5-1 with TRBJ2-1; TRBD2 is a possible D gene (5 bases). The CDR3 has 15 residues. The germline V gene encodes CDR1 SGHRS and CDR2 YFSETQ. Trimming left V 5 bases short and J 3 bases short, with 15 bases between. The CDR3 DNA sequence: TGCGCCAGCAGAAACGACCGGGAACTCTACAATGAGCAGTTCTTC. Translated: CASRNDRELYNEQFF.

The rearrangement uses TRBV13 and TRBJ2-1; TRBD1 matches 11 bases. J was trimmed by 7 bases and V by 5 bases; bases with no gene match: 10. The CDR3 runs 16 residues. Germline CDR1 and CDR2: PRHDT and FYEKMQ (reference sequence). The DNA of the CDR3 is TGTGCCAGCAGCCCAGAAGGCGGGACAGGGGGGAATGAGCAGTTCTTC. It is translated as CASSPEGGTGGNEQFF.

The chain recombines TRBV19 with TRBJ1-1; weak D call: TRBD1 (5 bases). The CDR3 has 13 amino acids. Germline loops: CDR1 LNHDA, CDR2 SQIVND (reference sequence). Trimming removed 3 bases from V and 4 bases from J, with 9 bases in between. Here the CDR3 reads CASSISGTTEAFF. The CDR3 DNA is TGTGCCAGTAGTATTTCGGGGACCACTGAAGCTTTCTTT.

This sequence joins TRBV11-3 and TRBJ2-2; 10 bases match TRBD2. With 4 bases clipped from V and 2 bases from J, the junction kept 7 bases outside the gene matches. This CDR3 spans 17 amino acids. The germline V gene has CDR1 SGHNT and CDR2 YENEEA. The CDR3 region has the DNA TGTGCCAGCAGCTCCTCCGGGACTAGCGAAAACACCGGGGAGCTGTTTTTT. The encoded protein is CASSSSGTSENTGELFF.

This clone was recorded a few times. The chain employs TRBV4-1 and TRBJ2-7; D unresolved. Trimming shortened V by 4 bases and J by 3 bases, and 10 bases separated the two germline ends. Looked up from germline, CDR1 is MGHRA and CDR2 is YSYEKL. The CDR3 loop spans 13 amino acids. The CDR3 sequence: CASSLRLLYEQYF. CDR3 in DNA: TGCGCCAGCAGCCTCCGACTTCTCTACGAGCAGTACTTC.

Turning to this clone: The sample holds other DNA sequences that translate to the same CDR3. V usage is TRBV9 and J usage is TRBJ1-1; the D is unclear. V was shortened by 3 bases and J by 0 bases, with 9 bases between the two germline ends. Per germline, CDR1 SGDLS and CDR2 YYNGEE. The CDR3 is made up of 14 amino acids. The CDR3 DNA reads as TGTGCCAGCAGCGCACAAGGTATGAACACTGAAGCTTTCTTT. Encoded protein: CASSAQGMNTEAFF.

The rearrangement links TRBV4-1 to TRBJ1-1; 10 nucleotides agree with TRBD1. Germline V gene sequence: CDR1 MGHRA, CDR2 YSYEKL. CDR3 size: 15 residues. V shed 5 bases and J 1 base; nucleotides not matched to a gene: 4. CDR3 bases: TGCGCCAGCAGCATCCGACAGGGGGCGAACACTGAAGCTTTCTTT. Its translation: CASSIRQGANTEAFF.

The rearrangement uses TRBV7-2 and TRBJ2-7; D is perhaps TRBD1 or TRBD2 (5 bases each). Germline V lookup: CDR1 SGHTA, CDR2 FQGNSA. The CDR3 is made up of 16 amino acids. Trimming pared 5 bases from V and 3 bases from J, leaving 20 bases between. CDR3: CASSHTGTQFNYEQYF. CDR3 nucleotides: TGTGCCAGCAGCCATACCGGGACCCAATTTAACTACGAGCAGTACTTC.

The chain recombines TRBV5-4 with TRBJ2-7; D gene ambiguous. Between the trimmed V and J ends, which lost 2 bases and 0 bases, there was a span of 9 bases. The CDR3 consists of 14 residues. In germline, CDR1 is SGHNT, CDR2 YYREEE (reference sequence). In DNA form, the CDR3 reads TGTGCCAGCAGCTTACACCCGAACTCCTACGAGCAGTACTTC. Residues: CASSLHPNSYEQYF. Supplemented by reference TRBV5-4 and TRBJ2-7, the full variable domain reads ETGVTQSPTHLIKTRGQQVTLRCSSQSGHNTVSWYQQALGQGPQFIFQYYREEENGRGNFPPRFSGLQFPNYSSELNVNALELDDSALYLCASSLHPNSYEQYFGPGTRLTVT.

V and J are TRBV5-1 and TRBJ1-2; D is ambiguous. CDR3 size: 13 residues. Trimming removed 4 bases at V and 7 bases at J, with 14 bases between. Germline CDR1 is SGHRS and CDR2 is YFSETQ. The CDR3 loop is CASSLTLAGGYTF. For the CDR3, the DNA is TGCGCCAGCAGCCTGACCCTGGCCGGTGGCTACACCTTC.

As regards this clone: One end of the junction fails to match germline, which may point to a read error. V is TRBV7-9 and J is TRBJ2-1; 8 nucleotides agree with TRBD1. CDR1 is SEHNR, CDR2 FQNEAQ, per germline (reference sequence). The CDR3 covers 12 residues. DNA for the CDR3: TGTGCCAGCAGGCCATACGGGACAGGAGTAATCTTC. It is translated as CASRPYGTGVIF.

The genes are TRBV7-6 and TRBJ2-3; 8 bases are a match to TRBD2. J was trimmed by 5 bases and V by 5 bases; bases with no gene match: 9. Germline V gives CDR1 SGHVS, CDR2 FNYEAQ. The CDR3 sequence is 15 residues long. The CDR3 coding sequence is TGTGCCAGCAGCCGAACGGGGGGGCCTAAAGATACGCAGTATTTT. This sequence encodes CASSRTGGPKDTQYF.

This clone was seen once. This chain links TRBV27 with TRBJ1-1; TRBD1 is a possible D gene (5 bases). Trimming pared 10 bases from V and 4 bases from J, leaving 16 bases between. The V gene's germline CDR1 is MNHEY and CDR2 SMNVEV (reference sequence). This CDR3 contains 13 residues. The CDR3 DNA is TGTGCCATCGGAGCAGGGCGGGCCACTGAAGCTTTCTTT. It translates to CAIGAGRATEAFF.

The chain recombines TRBV10-3 with TRBJ1-5; unclear D gene. CDR1 is ENHRY, CDR2 SYGVKD, per germline. The CDR3 has 19 residues. V was pared by 2 bases and J by 2 bases, with 22 bases between. The CDR3 spells CAISETHESSVLGNQPQHF. The CDR3 coding sequence is TGTGCCATCAGTGAGACTCACGAGTCCAGCGTGTTGGGCAATCAGCCCCAGCATTTT.

V usage is TRBV27 and J usage is TRBJ1-5; no firm D call. The V gene lost 6 bases and the J gene lost 6 bases, with 12 bases spanning the gap. Germline V gives CDR1 MNHEY, CDR2 SMNVEV (reference sequence). CDR3 size: 13 residues. The CDR3 DNA sequence: TGTGCCAGCAGCCACGGGAGTCGTCAGCCCCAGCATTTT. Its translation is CASSHGSRQPQHF.

This chain uses TRBV4-1 with TRBJ2-3, with D hard to call. V was pared by 4 bases and J by 3 bases, with 8 bases between. The length of the CDR3 is 13 residues. Germline CDR1 and CDR2: MGHRA and YSYEKL. CDR3 in amino acids: CASSRPTTDTQYF. CDR3 in DNA: TGCGCCAGCAGCCGCCCGACAACAGATACGCAGTATTTT.

V is TRBV10-2 and J is TRBJ2-1; the D gene is possibly TRBD2 (6 bases). Germline V lookup: CDR1 WSHSY, CDR2 SAAADI. V dropped 1 base and J dropped 1 base, with 8 bases sitting between them. The CDR3 totals 15 residues. DNA for the CDR3: TGCGCCAGCAGTGAGTTGGGGACTTCCTACAATGAGCAGTTCTTC. It encodes CASSELGTSYNEQFF.